What follows is one T cell receptor beta chain and its context. Its antigen is not known. Germline V gene lookup returns CDR1 DFQATT and CDR2 SNEGSKA (reference sequence). This CDR3 has 17 residues. With 0 bases clipped from V and 8 bases from J, the junction kept 15 bases outside the gene matches. A second PCR of 7 to 11 cycles used a sample-barcoded 5' primer and a J-beta primer mix. Each CDR3 protein gets one entry after TCRdb re-called the 5' RACE reads with MiXCR. Of about 1,400,000 distinct CDR3 sequences in the sample, 55% to 75% were seen once. Each sample yielded at least 6 million isolated PBMCs. The sample comes from a study of blood T cells in healthy people across ages. Study-wide points: Researchers said unsorted PBMCs prevented a conclusive naive versus antigen-experienced comparison.

Material: blood. The J gene is TRBJ2-3, the V gene TRBV20-1, with TRBD2 matching over 9 bases. This TCR was sampled from a young man in good health. For the CDR3, the DNA is TGCAGTGCTAGAGAGAGGGGAGCGGGGGGCCCGAGGGGTACGCAGTATTTT. It encodes CSARERGAGGPRGTQYF.